Below, 19 T cell receptor beta chains from the same sample are listed, as sequenced in a study of blood T cell repertoires in COVID-19. Here immunoSEQ multiplex PCR was the method, and the copy in TCRdb shows in-frame clones only, minus some. The sample records around 310,000 clones, 90% being singletons. The sequenced sample was peripheral blood. Receptor source: a woman aged 40 to 50 with COVID-19, enrolled during active disease.

J is TRBJ2-7 and V is TRBV4-1, with TRBD1 matching over 9 bases. Germline V gives CDR1 MGHRA, CDR2 YSYEKL. Trimming took 0 bases from V and 5 from J; bases not matched to a gene: 5. The CDR3 consists of 15 residues. CDR3 loop: CASSQESTGGHEQYF. Here the CDR3 DNA reads TGCGCCAGCAGCCAAGAATCAACAGGGGGCCACGAGCAGTACTTC.

This clone was seen a handful of times. Different DNA sequences within this sample yield the same CDR3. This chain joins TRBV30 and TRBJ1-1, with D uncertain. Looked up from germline, CDR1 is GTSNPN and CDR2 is SVGIG (reference sequence). The CDR3 runs 11 residues. V lost 5 bases to trimming and J lost 5 bases, with 9 bases between them. CDR3 loop: CAWARGTEAFF. The CDR3 DNA follows: TGTGCCTGGGCGAGAGGGACTGAAGCTTTCTTT.

V and J are TRBV5-5 and TRBJ1-1; 9 bases fit TRBD1. V was clipped by 3 bases and J by 1 base; unmatched bases: 4. CDR3 length: 15 residues. The germline gives CDR1 SGHKS, CDR2 YYEKEE (reference sequence). The CDR3 DNA reads as TGTGCCAGCAGCTCGGTGGGACAGGGGAACACTGAAGCTTTCTTT. The encoded protein is CASSSVGQGNTEAFF.

CDR3: CASSPWGDSNSPLHF. The DNA for the CDR3 is TGTGCCAGCAGCCCTTGGGGGGACAGTAATTCACCCCTCCACTTT. V gene TRBV9 combines with J gene TRBJ1-6, with 7 positions matching TRBD1. The CDR3 consists of 15 residues. Germline lookup yields CDR1 SGDLS and CDR2 YYNGEE. After removal of 4 bases from V and 6 bases from J, the junction contained 7 bases not matched to a gene.

The V call is TRBV19, the J call TRBJ1-5; no clear D gene. The CDR3 consists of 14 residues. The germline V and J ends were trimmed by 4 bases and 4 bases, with 11 bases remaining between them. Germline V gene lookup returns CDR1 LNHDA and CDR2 SQIVND (reference sequence). CDR3 DNA sequence: TGTGCCAGTAGTAAGCGGGAGAAGAATCAGCCCCAGCATTTT. Amino acid sequence: CASSKREKNQPQHF.

The rearrangement links TRBV2 to TRBJ1-2, with 8 bases identical to TRBD1. With V trimmed by 3 bases and J by 5 bases, 8 bases remained unmatched. Looked up from germline, CDR1 is SNHLY and CDR2 is FYNNEI. The CDR3 contains 15 residues. This CDR3 reads CASSDLRGPEYGYTF. As DNA, the CDR3 is TGTGCCAGCAGTGATCTCAGGGGGCCGGAGTATGGCTACACCTTC.

The CDR3 region has the DNA TGCAGTGCTAGTGCAGGGCAAGCTACGTTCACTGAAGCTTTCTTT. The encoded protein is CSASAGQATFTEAFF. J is TRBJ1-1 and V is TRBV20-1, with D possibly matching TRBD1 (5 bases). Germline CDR1 and CDR2: DFQATT and SNEGSKA (reference sequence). Deletions cut 3 bases from V and 4 bases from J, with 18 bases between. This CDR3 spans 15 amino acids.

There are a few counts of this clone. V is TRBV19 and J is TRBJ1-5, with TRBD1 identical over 7 bases. The ends lost 1 base at V and 3 bases at J; junction bases unmatched: 6. Germline CDR1 and CDR2: LNHDA and SQIVND (reference sequence). This CDR3 has 16 residues. The CDR3 nucleotides are TGTGCCAGTAGTATAGTCCCGGGACAGCACAATCAGCCCCAGCATTTT. Encoded protein: CASSIVPGQHNQPQHF.

The V call is TRBV2, the J call TRBJ2-7, with 7 bases fitting TRBD2. V shed 7 bases, J shed 6 bases, and the junction held 9 bases outside the gene matches. Germline V gene lookup returns CDR1 SNHLY and CDR2 FYNNEI. CDR3 length equals 13 residues. The CDR3 here is CASIREVLGEQYF. The CDR3 coding sequence is TGTGCCAGCATCCGGGAGGTGTTGGGCGAGCAGTACTTC.

The CDR3 nucleotides are TGTGCCAGCACCCCGGGGGGGGCGGTCTATGGCTACACCTTC. It yields the protein CASTPGGAVYGYTF. The chain links TRBV27 to TRBJ1-2; D might be TRBD1 (6 bases). The length of the CDR3 is 14 residues. The V gene lost 7 bases and the J gene lost 4 bases, with 16 bases spanning the gap. CDR1 and CDR2 (germline): MNHEY, SMNVEV (reference sequence).

The gene calls are TRBV2 and TRBJ1-4; a weak D match, TRBD1 (6 bases). Germline CDR1 and CDR2: SNHLY and FYNNEI. The CDR3 totals 14 residues. V was trimmed by 5 bases and J by 2 bases, leaving 9 bases between them. The CDR3 region has the DNA TGTGCCAGCAGTTACAGGGATACTAATGAAAAACTGTTTTTT. The encoded protein is CASSYRDTNEKLFF.

V and J are TRBV5-5 and TRBJ1-1; the match to TRBD1 covers 8 bases. V lost 7 bases to trimming and J lost 0 bases; unmatched junction nucleotides: 14. The CDR3 is 17 amino acids. The V gene's germline CDR1 is SGHKS and CDR2 YYEKEE (reference sequence). The chain's CDR3 is CASYARGTGKMNTEAFF. The CDR3 nucleotides read TGTGCCAGCTACGCCCGCGGGACAGGTAAAATGAACACTGAAGCTTTCTTT.

The V call is TRBV28, the J call TRBJ1-2, with D uncertain. This CDR3 has 17 residues. V gave up 5 bases and J gave up 6 bases, with 25 bases separating them. CDR1 MDHEN and CDR2 SYDVKM come from the germline V gene. The CDR3 nucleotides are TGTGCCAGCAGTATACATCCCTCGTCGGTCGGGAGCGATGGCTACACCTTC. It codes for CASSIHPSSVGSDGYTF.

This rearrangement joins TRBV19 to TRBJ2-5, with 8 bases matching TRBD1. The CDR3 has 15 amino acids. Germline V gene data show CDR1 as LNHDA and CDR2 as SQIVND (reference sequence). The V gene end was trimmed by 6 bases and the J gene end by 4 bases; junction bases not matched to a gene: 10. The CDR3 protein is CASRPRTGLGETQYF. The CDR3 DNA follows: TGTGCCAGTAGACCCCGGACAGGGTTGGGAGAGACCCAGTACTTC.

The CDR3 protein is CASSRRTEGYGYTF. CDR3 in DNA: TGTGCCAGCAGCCGGCGGACCGAGGGCTATGGCTACACCTTC. The genes are TRBV5-5 and TRBJ1-2; D call uncertain. V lost 4 bases and J lost 4, with 14 bases in between. Germline loops: CDR1 SGHKS, CDR2 YYEKEE (reference sequence). The CDR3 has 14 residues. Using reference TRBV5-5 and TRBJ1-2 for the parts outside the CDR3, the full variable domain is DAGVTQSPTHLIKTRGQQVTLRCSPISGHKSVSWYQQVLGQGPQFIFQYYEKEERGRGNFPDRFSARQFPNYSSELNVNALLLGDSALYLCASSRRTEGYGYTFGSGTRLTVV.

The chain has TRBV5-6 and TRBJ1-1; D is perhaps TRBD1 (6 bases). V dropped 3 bases and J dropped 0 bases, with 18 bases sitting between them. This CDR3 contains 17 residues. Germline lookup yields CDR1 SGHDT and CDR2 YYEEEE. CDR3 sequence reads: CASSSHRDNKMNTEAFF. DNA of the CDR3: TGTGCCAGCAGCTCCCACAGGGACAACAAAATGAACACTGAAGCTTTCTTT.

The chain employs TRBV6-2 or TRBV6-3 and TRBJ1-2; 9 bases fit TRBD1. V lost 6 bases to trimming and J lost 4 bases; unmatched junction nucleotides: 3. The germline CDR1 and CDR2 sequences are MNHEY and SVGEGT. The CDR3 length is 13 residues. Here the CDR3 reads CASSPTGGYGYTF. In nucleotides, the CDR3 is TGTGCCAGCAGCCCGACAGGGGGCTATGGCTACACCTTC.

The J gene is TRBJ1-1, the V gene TRBV11-2; no firm D call. The CDR3 loop spans 15 amino acids. The V end was cut by 4 bases, the J end by 0 bases, with 12 bases between. CDR1 SGHAT and CDR2 FQNNGV come from the germline V gene. The CDR3 region has the DNA TGTGCCAGCAGCTCCTGGACTACAATGAACACTGAAGCTTTCTTT. Residues: CASSSWTTMNTEAFF.

In its sample, this clone was seen once. V and J are TRBV28 and TRBJ2-6, with 8 nucleotides matching TRBD1. The CDR3 contains 14 residues. V lost 4 bases, J lost 10 bases, and 6 bases stayed unmatched. Germline-derived CDR1 and CDR2 are MDHEN and SYDVKM. CDR3 protein: CASSSTGVENVLTF. In DNA form, the CDR3 reads TGTGCCAGCAGTTCGACAGGGGTCGAAAACGTCCTGACTTTC.